This T cell receptor beta chain is from a study of cytomegalovirus exposure and HLA in healthy donors. The donors were in the approximately 110-subject validation cohort; that cohort was separate from the roughly 700-subject first cohort. TCRdb's copy holds only in-frame clones and misses some; the assay was immunoSEQ multiplex PCR. Found here are fewer than 250,000 clones, 80% to 90% of them singletons; the top ten hold around 2.6%. Findings and limits, study-wide: Cytomegalovirus-associated TCR beta chains were listed, numbering approximately 150. First-cohort TCR clusters tended to co-occur in the roughly 120 validation repertoires, a later analysis found.

About this clone: Its target is not known.

The junction had 13 bases not matched to a gene; V was cut back by 1 base and J by 5 bases. Germline CDR1 and CDR2: LNHNV and YYDKDF (reference sequence). The CDR3 consists of 20 residues. This chain uses TRBV15 with TRBJ2-4, with 14 bases aligning to TRBD2. This receptor was identified in a man aged 18 to 35 in good health and CMV-seronegative. The sequenced sample was PBMCs. Written as DNA, the CDR3 is TGTGCCACCAGCAGAGCCCAGACTAGCGGGAGGGTGAGGCAGGAAAACATTCAGTACTTC. This codes for CATSRAQTSGRVRQENIQYF.